Described below is a single T cell receptor beta chain sequence and its context. These data belong to a study of blood T cell repertoires in COVID-19. Authors' analysis steps: Amplification of reference gene primers was used by the study to estimate nucleated cell counts. TCRdb keeps only in-frame clones here, not all; method: immunoSEQ multiplex PCR. Clone size and V and J calls were adopted from that table, with D and trimming inferred from the DNA. This sample has 100,000 to 150,000 clones; around 85% occur once, and the top ten carry under 3.5%. Sequencing used peripheral blood. The source of this sequence is a woman of 80 years or more with COVID-19, enrolled during active disease.

CDR3 in DNA: TGTGCCAGTAGTAATTGGGCTAGCGGCAGCTCCTACAATGAGCAGTTCTTC. Amino acids: CASSNWASGSSYNEQFF. V and J are TRBV19 and TRBJ2-1, with 7 bases identical to TRBD2. This CDR3 contains 17 residues. J gave up 0 bases and V 4 bases, and 9 bases lay outside the gene matches. Per the germline V gene, CDR1 is LNHDA and CDR2 is SQIVND (reference sequence).